These 18 T cell receptor beta chains share one sample of origin, sequenced in a study of blood T cell repertoires in COVID-19. Here immunoSEQ multiplex PCR was the method, and the copy in TCRdb shows in-frame clones only, minus some. In the table there are 75,000 to 85,000 clones, roughly 82% of which are singletons. The sample was peripheral blood. The receptors here all came from a human donor in a cohort sampled during active COVID-19.

Turning to this clone: One end of the junction does not line up with germline, which may come from a read error. This chain joins TRBV2 and TRBJ1-2; 8 nucleotides align to TRBD1. This CDR3 region has 15 residues. Per the germline V gene, CDR1 is SNHLY and CDR2 is FYNNEI. The CDR3 region has the DNA TGTGCCAGCAGCGAAGTGGCAGGGGGCAACTATGGCTACACCTTC. This gives the protein CASSEVAGGNYGYTF.

V is TRBV11-1 and J is TRBJ2-2; 8 positions agree with TRBD2. Trimming removed 5 bases from V and 4 bases from J; junction bases left unmatched: 6. Per germline, CDR1 SGHAT and CDR2 FQDESV (reference sequence). This CDR3 contains 15 residues. CDR3 DNA sequence: TGTGCCAGCAGCCAACTAGCGGCGAGCACCGGGGAGCTGTTTTTT. Its protein is CASSQLAASTGELFF.

This clone is a singleton in its sample. The V call is TRBV2, the J call TRBJ2-7, with 8 nucleotides matching TRBD1. This CDR3 contains 15 residues. V shed 6 bases, J shed 5 bases, and the junction held 12 bases outside the gene matches. Germline V CDR1 and CDR2: SNHLY, FYNNEI. DNA for the CDR3: TGTGCCAGCAGCCAACACCCGGGACAGGCGAACGAGCAGTACTTC. It codes for CASSQHPGQANEQYF.

The chain is built from TRBV30 and TRBJ2-7, with TRBD2 matching 14 bases. Germline CDR1 is GTSNPN and CDR2 is SVGIG (reference sequence). The CDR3 totals 19 residues. Trimming removed 0 bases from V and 7 bases from J; junction bases left unmatched: 17. CDR3 protein: CAWSVQGGTSGGPIREQYF. The CDR3 region has the DNA TGTGCCTGGAGTGTACAAGGTGGGACTAGCGGGGGTCCTATACGGGAGCAGTACTTC.

This clone was counted a single time. This chain uses TRBV7-2 with TRBJ1-6; D remains ambiguous. The CDR3 consists of 16 residues. Looked up from germline, CDR1 is SGHTA and CDR2 is FQGNSA. V was pared by 1 base and J by 0 bases, with 7 bases between. The CDR3 loop is CASSLDSSSYNSPLHF. As DNA, the CDR3 is TGTGCCAGCAGCTTAGACAGCAGCTCCTATAATTCACCCCTCCACTTT.

The rearrangement links TRBV14 to TRBJ2-7; a possible D gene is TRBD1 (6 bases). Germline V CDR1 and CDR2: SGHDN, FVKESK. The CDR3 spans 15 residues. Trimming pared 2 bases from V and 6 bases from J, leaving 17 bases between. The DNA for the CDR3 is TGTGCCAGCAGCCAAAGAGGGGGAACAGGTATCGAGCAGTACTTC. Translated, it gives CASSQRGGTGIEQYF. The full variable domain, completed using reference TRBV14 and TRBJ2-7, is EAGVTQFPSHSVIEKGQTVTLRCDPISGHDNLYWYRRVMGKEIKFLLHFVKESKQDESGMPNNRFLAERTGGTYSTLKVQPAELEDSGVYFCASSQRGGTGIEQYFGPGTRLTVT.

The rearrangement links TRBV6-5 to TRBJ2-7, with D possibly matching TRBD2 (6 bases). Trimming removed 6 bases at V and 2 bases at J, with 17 bases between. There are 15 residues in the CDR3. The germline CDR1 and CDR2 sequences are MNHEY and SVGAGI. CDR3 in amino acids: CASSDAGNFTYEQYF. CDR3 coding DNA: TGTGCCAGCAGCGACGCGGGGAACTTCACCTACGAGCAGTACTTC.

A few counts support this clone. V and J are TRBV29-1 and TRBJ1-1; no clear D gene. The CDR3 is 11 amino acids. The V gene lost 5 bases and the J gene lost 4 bases, with 8 bases spanning the gap. From germline, CDR1 is SQVTM and CDR2 ANQGSEA. CDR3 DNA: TGCAGCGTTCGGTTCCCCACTGAAGCTTTCTTT. It encodes CSVRFPTEAFF.

The genes are TRBV16 and TRBJ1-4, with 7 bases identical to TRBD1. V lost 3 bases, J lost 3 bases, and 4 bases stayed unmatched. This CDR3 comprises 15 residues. Germline V gene sequence: CDR1 KGHSY, CDR2 FQNENV. CDR3 region: CASSQTGTANEKLFF. Written as DNA, the CDR3 is TGTGCCAGCAGCCAGACCGGGACAGCTAATGAAAAACTGTTTTTT.

The chain combines TRBV5-6 with TRBJ2-5; 10 positions match TRBD2. Germline assignment: CDR1 SGHDT and CDR2 YYEEEE. The CDR3 is 16 residues long. The junction had 4 bases not matched to a gene; V was cut back by 2 bases and J by 0 bases. CDR3 bases: TGTGCCAGCAGCTTACTAGCGGGGCGGTACCAAGAGACCCAGTACTTC. This gives the protein CASSLLAGRYQETQYF.

The chain is built from TRBV19 and TRBJ1-5, with TRBD1 matching 8 bases. The length of the CDR3 is 13 residues. The germline V gene encodes CDR1 LNHDA and CDR2 SQIVND (reference sequence). V dropped 4 bases and J dropped 5; count of bases not matched to a gene: 1. CDR3 protein: CASSRDRYQPQHF. The CDR3 bases are TGTGCCAGTAGTAGGGACAGGTATCAGCCCCAGCATTTT.

V usage is TRBV11-3 and J usage is TRBJ2-7; D gene ambiguous. Trimming cost V 0 bases and J 0 bases, with 9 bases left between them. Germline V gene sequence: CDR1 SGHNT, CDR2 YENEEA. The CDR3 contains 15 residues. In DNA form, the CDR3 reads TGTGCCAGCAGCTTAGACCGATGGCCCTCCTACGAGCAGTACTTC. It specifies CASSLDRWPSYEQYF.

CDR3 nucleotide sequence: TGTGCCAGCAGCGCCGGTAGGGGCCGTGAGCAGTTCTTC. Translating it yields CASSAGRGREQFF. The rearrangement uses TRBV11-3 and TRBJ2-1; possibly TRBD1 for D (5 bases). Trimming removed 5 bases at V and 9 bases at J, with 14 bases between. Germline V gene data show CDR1 as SGHNT and CDR2 as YENEEA. This CDR3 is 13 amino acids long.

V and J are TRBV5-1 and TRBJ2-6; TRBD1 might be the D (5 bases). Germline V gene data show CDR1 as SGHRS and CDR2 as YFSETQ. Trimming shortened V by 4 bases and J by 0 bases, and 14 bases separated the two germline ends. CDR3 length equals 17 residues. The CDR3 loop is CASSPQGSGSGANVLTF. The DNA for the CDR3 is TGCGCCAGCAGCCCCCAGGGCTCGGGCTCTGGGGCCAACGTCCTGACTTTC.

The chain combines TRBV6-6 with TRBJ2-7; 8 positions match TRBD1. The V segment lost 8 bases and the J segment 5 bases; nucleotides outside the gene matches: 5. Per the germline V gene, CDR1 is MNHNY and CDR2 is SVGAGI (reference sequence). This CDR3 has 12 amino acids. The CDR3 sequence: CASWGQADEQYF. The CDR3, as DNA: TGTGCCAGCTGGGGACAGGCGGACGAGCAGTACTTC.

The chain links TRBV7-9 to TRBJ1-4; 7 bases agree with TRBD1. The CDR3 runs to 15 residues. J was trimmed by 8 bases and V by 5 bases; bases with no gene match: 11. The germline CDR1 and CDR2 sequences are SEHNR and FQNEAQ (reference sequence). The CDR3: CASSASQGMGEKLFF. DNA of the CDR3: TGTGCCAGCAGCGCGTCACAGGGGATGGGCGAAAAACTGTTTTTT.

V and J are TRBV18 and TRBJ2-7, with D hard to call. V was cut by 3 bases and J by 6 bases, with 15 bases left in between. The germline CDR1 and CDR2 sequences are KGHSH and LQKENI. The CDR3 runs to 14 residues. The CDR3 loop is CASSPIPTSLEQYF. CDR3 in DNA: TGTGCCAGCTCACCTATACCCACAAGTCTCGAGCAGTACTTC.

CDR3 nucleotides: TGTGCCAGCAGCTTGAATTGGGCGGGGGCGGAAAAGACCCAGTACTTC. Protein: CASSLNWAGAEKTQYF. V and J are TRBV7-9 and TRBJ2-5, with D possibly being TRBD2 (7 bases). Germline lookup yields CDR1 SEHNR and CDR2 FQNEAQ (reference sequence). V gave up 3 bases and J gave up 6 bases, with 20 bases separating them. CDR3 size: 16 residues.